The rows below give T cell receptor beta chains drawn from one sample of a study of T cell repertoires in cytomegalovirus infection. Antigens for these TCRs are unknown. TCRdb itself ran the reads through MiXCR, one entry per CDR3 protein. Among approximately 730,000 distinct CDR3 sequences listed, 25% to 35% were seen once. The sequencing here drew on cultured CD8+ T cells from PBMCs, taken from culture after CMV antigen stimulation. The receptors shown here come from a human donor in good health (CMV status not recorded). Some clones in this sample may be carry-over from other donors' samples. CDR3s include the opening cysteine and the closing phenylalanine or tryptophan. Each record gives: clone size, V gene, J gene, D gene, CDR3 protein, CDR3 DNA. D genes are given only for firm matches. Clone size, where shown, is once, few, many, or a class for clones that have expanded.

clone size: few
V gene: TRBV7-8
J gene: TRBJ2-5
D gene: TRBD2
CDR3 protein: CASSFGGGALETQYF
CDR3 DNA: TGTGCCAGCAGCTTCGGCGGGGGGGCCCTGGAGACCCAGTACTTC

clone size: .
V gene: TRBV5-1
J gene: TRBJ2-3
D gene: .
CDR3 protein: CASRATTDTQYF
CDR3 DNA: TGTGCCAGCAGGGCGACCACAGATACGCAGTATTTT

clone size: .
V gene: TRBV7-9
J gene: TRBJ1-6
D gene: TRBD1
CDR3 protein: CASSPDRGRSPLHF
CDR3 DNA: TGTGCCAGCAGCCCCGACAGGGGACGTTCACCCCTCCACTTT

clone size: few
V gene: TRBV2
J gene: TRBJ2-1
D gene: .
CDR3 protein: CASDPPGDIGEQFF
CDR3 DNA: TGTGCCAGCGATCCCCCAGGGGATATTGGTGAGCAGTTCTTC

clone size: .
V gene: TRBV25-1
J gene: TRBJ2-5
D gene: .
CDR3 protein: CASSERTRKKETQYF
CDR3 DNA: TGTGCCAGCAGTGAAAGGACCAGGAAAAAAGAGACCCAGTACTTC

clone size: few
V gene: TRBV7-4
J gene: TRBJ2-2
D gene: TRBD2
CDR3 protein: CASTLTSGGYTGELFF
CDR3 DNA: TGTGCCAGCACCTTGACTAGCGGGGGGTACACCGGGGAGCTGTTTTTT

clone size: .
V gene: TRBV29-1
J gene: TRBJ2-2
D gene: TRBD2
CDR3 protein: CSVEVGGFRELFF
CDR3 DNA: TGCAGCGTTGAAGTGGGGGGGTTCCGGGAGCTGTTTTTT

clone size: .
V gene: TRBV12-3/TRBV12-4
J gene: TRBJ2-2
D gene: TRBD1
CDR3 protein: CASRPTGGGLNTGELFF
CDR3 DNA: TGTGCCAGCAGGCCTACAGGGGGCGGCCTGAACACCGGGGAGCTGTTTTTT

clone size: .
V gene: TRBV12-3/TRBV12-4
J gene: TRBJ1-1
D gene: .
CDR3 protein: CASTPPTRGAEAFF
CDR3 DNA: TGTGCCAGCACCCCACCGACTAGGGGCGCTGAAGCTTTCTTT

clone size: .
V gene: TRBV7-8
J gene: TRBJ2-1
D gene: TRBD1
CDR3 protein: CASSPLGQEIRYNEQFF
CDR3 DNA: TGTGCCAGCAGCCCCCTGGGACAGGAAATTCGCTACAATGAGCAGTTCTTC

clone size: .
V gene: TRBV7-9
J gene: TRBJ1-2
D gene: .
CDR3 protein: CASSREGGNYGYTF
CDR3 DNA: TGTGCCAGCAGCCGAGAGGGGGGGAACTATGGCTACACCTTC

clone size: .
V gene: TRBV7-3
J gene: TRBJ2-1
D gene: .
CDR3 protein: CASSFGRGEQFF
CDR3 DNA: TGTGCCAGCAGCTTCGGGCGGGGCGAGCAGTTCTTC

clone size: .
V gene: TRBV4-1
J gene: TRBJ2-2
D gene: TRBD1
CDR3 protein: CASSQEFGGGQGNTGELFF
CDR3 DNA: TGTGCCAGCAGCCAAGAGTTTGGGGGGGGACAGGGAAACACCGGGGAGCTGTTTTTT

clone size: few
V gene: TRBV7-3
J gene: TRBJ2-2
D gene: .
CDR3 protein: CASSLPGDRQNTGELFF
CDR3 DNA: TGTGCCAGCAGCTTACCCGGAGACAGGCAGAACACCGGGGAGCTGTTTTTT

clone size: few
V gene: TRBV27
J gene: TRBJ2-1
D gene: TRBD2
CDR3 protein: CASSPGLVRYNEQFF
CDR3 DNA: TGTGCCAGCAGTCCCGGACTAGTACGGTACAATGAGCAGTTCTTC

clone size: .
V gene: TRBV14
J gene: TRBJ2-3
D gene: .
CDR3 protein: CASSPVPGGYTDTQYF
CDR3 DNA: TGTGCCAGCAGCCCTGTACCGGGGGGCTACACAGATACGCAGTATTTT

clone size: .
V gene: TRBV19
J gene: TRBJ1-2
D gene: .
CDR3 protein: CASTTGQYGGYGYTF
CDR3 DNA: TGTGCCAGTACTACAGGACAGTACGGCGGCTATGGCTACACCTTC

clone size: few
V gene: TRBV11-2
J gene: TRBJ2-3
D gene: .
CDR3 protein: CASSLATLVPYDTQYF
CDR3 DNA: TGTGCCAGCAGCTTAGCCACACTAGTTCCTTACGATACGCAGTATTTT

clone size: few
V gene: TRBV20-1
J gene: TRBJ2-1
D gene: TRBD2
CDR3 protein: CSVGGGPNNEQFF
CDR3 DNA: TGCAGTGTCGGCGGGGGGCCGAACAATGAGCAGTTCTTC

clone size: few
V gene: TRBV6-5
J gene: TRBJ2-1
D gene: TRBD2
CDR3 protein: CASSYGTSGQVSYNEQFF
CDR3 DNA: TGTGCCAGCAGTTATGGGACTAGCGGCCAAGTCTCCTACAATGAGCAGTTCTTC

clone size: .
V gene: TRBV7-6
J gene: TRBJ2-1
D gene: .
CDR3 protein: CASSIGPLLYNEQFF
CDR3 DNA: TGTGCCAGCAGCATTGGACCACTGCTCTACAATGAGCAGTTCTTC

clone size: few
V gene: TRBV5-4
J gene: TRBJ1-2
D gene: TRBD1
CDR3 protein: CASSWTGDFTNYGYTF
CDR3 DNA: TGTGCCAGCAGCTGGACAGGGGATTTTACTAACTATGGCTACACCTTC

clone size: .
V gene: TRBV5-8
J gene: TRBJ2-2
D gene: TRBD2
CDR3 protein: CASSPGTSGAHTGELFF
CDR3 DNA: TGTGCCAGCAGCCCAGGGACTAGCGGGGCGCACACCGGGGAGCTGTTTTTT

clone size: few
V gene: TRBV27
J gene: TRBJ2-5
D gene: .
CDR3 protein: CASSSSPTSPLVETQYF
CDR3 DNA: TGTGCCAGCAGTTCGTCGCCTACTAGTCCACTGGTTGAGACCCAGTACTTC

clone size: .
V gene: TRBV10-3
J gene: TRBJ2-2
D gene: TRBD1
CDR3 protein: CAILDRGRANTGELFF
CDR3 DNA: TGTGCCATACTGGACAGGGGGAGAGCGAACACCGGGGAGCTGTTTTTT

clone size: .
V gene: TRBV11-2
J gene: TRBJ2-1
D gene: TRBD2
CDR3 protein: CASSFSGGVLPEQFF
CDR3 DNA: TGTGCCAGCAGCTTTAGCGGGGGGGTGCTCCCTGAGCAGTTCTTC

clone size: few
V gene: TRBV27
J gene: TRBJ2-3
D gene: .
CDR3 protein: CASSLGVAQYF
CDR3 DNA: TGTGCCAGCAGTTTGGGGGTGGCGCAGTATTTT

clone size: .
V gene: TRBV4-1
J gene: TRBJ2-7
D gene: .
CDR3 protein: CASSQGTFSYEQYF
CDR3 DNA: TGCGCCAGCAGCCAAGGGACTTTCTCCTACGAGCAGTACTTC

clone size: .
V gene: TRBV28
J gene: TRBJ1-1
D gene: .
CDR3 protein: CASSLLRGASEAFF
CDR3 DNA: TGTGCCAGCAGTTTATTACGGGGGGCTTCCGAAGCTTTCTTT

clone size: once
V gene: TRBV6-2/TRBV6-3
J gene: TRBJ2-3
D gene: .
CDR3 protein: CASSYIRGSTDTQYF
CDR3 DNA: TGTGCCAGCAGTTACATTAGGGGGAGCACAGATACGCAGTATTTT

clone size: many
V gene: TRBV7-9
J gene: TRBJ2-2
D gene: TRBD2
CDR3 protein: CASSSPLGLADIRTGELFF
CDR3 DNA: TGTGCCAGCAGCTCGCCCCTGGGACTAGCGGACATACGAACCGGGGAGCTGTTTTTT

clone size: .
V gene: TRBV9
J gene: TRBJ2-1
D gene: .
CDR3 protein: CASSGTRKLEQFF
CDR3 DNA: TGTGCCAGCAGCGGGACCAGGAAATTAGAGCAGTTCTTC

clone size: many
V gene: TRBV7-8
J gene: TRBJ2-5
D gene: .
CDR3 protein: CASSLSGSGQTQYF
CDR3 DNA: TGTGCCAGCAGCTTATCGGGGTCGGGGCAGACCCAGTACTTC

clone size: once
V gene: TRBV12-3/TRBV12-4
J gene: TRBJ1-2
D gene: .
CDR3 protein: CASSLSFANGYTF
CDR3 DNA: TGTGCCAGCAGTTTATCCTTTGCCAATGGCTACACCTTC

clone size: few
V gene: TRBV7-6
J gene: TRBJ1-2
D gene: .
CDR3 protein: CASSRSWVTDNYGYTF
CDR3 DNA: TGTGCCAGCAGCCGATCGTGGGTGACAGACAACTATGGCTACACCTTC

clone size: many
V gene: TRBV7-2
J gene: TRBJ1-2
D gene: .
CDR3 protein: CASSLKWQGPNYGYTF
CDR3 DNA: TGTGCCAGCAGCTTGAAATGGCAGGGGCCTAACTATGGCTACACCTTC

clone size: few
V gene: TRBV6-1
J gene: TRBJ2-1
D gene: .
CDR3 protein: CAIYHRSYNEQFF
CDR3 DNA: TGTGCCATTTACCACCGCTCCTACAATGAGCAGTTCTTC

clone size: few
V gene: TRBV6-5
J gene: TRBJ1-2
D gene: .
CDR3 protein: CASSAAPGLTLYGYTF
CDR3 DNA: TGTGCCAGCAGTGCTGCCCCGGGACTGACCTTGTATGGCTACACCTTC

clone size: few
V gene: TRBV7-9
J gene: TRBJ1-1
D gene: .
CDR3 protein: CASRPTGPGTEAFF
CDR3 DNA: TGTGCCAGCAGGCCAACAGGGCCTGGCACTGAAGCTTTCTTT

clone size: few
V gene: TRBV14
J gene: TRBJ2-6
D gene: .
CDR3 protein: CASSHGSPGANVLTF
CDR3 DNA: TGTGCCAGCAGCCATGGCAGCCCTGGGGCCAACGTCCTGACTTTC

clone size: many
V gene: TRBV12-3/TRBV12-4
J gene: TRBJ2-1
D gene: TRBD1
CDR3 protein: CASSLARWTGGDSHSYNEQFF
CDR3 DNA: TGTGCCAGCAGTTTAGCCCGCTGGACAGGGGGCGACTCTCACTCCTACAATGAGCAGTTCTTC

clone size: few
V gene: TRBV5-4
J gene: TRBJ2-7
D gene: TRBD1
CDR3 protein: CASSFDRGRGILDEQYF
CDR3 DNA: TGTGCCAGCAGCTTCGACAGGGGGCGCGGAATTCTGGACGAGCAGTACTTC

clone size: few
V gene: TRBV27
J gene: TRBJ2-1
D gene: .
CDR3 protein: CASSRPPSLRDNEQFF
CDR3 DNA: TGTGCCAGCAGTAGACCCCCCTCTTTACGAGACAATGAGCAGTTCTTC

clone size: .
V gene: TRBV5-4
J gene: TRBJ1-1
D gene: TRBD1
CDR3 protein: CASRTGWDTEAFF
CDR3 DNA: TGTGCCAGCAGGACAGGGTGGGACACTGAAGCTTTCTTT

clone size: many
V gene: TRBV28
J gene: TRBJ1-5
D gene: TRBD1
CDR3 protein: CASSLWGQVSNQPQHF
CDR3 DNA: TGTGCCAGCAGTTTGTGGGGACAGGTTAGCAATCAGCCCCAGCATTTT

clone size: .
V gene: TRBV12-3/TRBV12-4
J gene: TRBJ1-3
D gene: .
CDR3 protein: CANYRDTDPSSGNTIYF
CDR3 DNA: TGTGCCAACTACCGGGACACAGACCCGAGCTCTGGAAACACCATATATTTT

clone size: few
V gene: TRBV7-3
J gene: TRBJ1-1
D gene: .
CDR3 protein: CASSLRGGENTEAFF
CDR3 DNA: TGTGCCAGCAGCCTCCGGGGGGGAGAGAACACTGAAGCTTTCTTT

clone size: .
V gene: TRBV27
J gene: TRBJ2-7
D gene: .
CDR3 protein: CASSFLSDPNYEQYF
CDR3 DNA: TGTGCCAGCAGTTTTCTGTCGGACCCCAACTACGAGCAGTACTTC

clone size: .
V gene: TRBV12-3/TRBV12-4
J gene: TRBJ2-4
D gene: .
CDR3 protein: CASAPDRGAKNIQYF
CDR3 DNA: TGTGCCAGCGCCCCCGACCGGGGGGCCAAAAACATTCAGTACTTC